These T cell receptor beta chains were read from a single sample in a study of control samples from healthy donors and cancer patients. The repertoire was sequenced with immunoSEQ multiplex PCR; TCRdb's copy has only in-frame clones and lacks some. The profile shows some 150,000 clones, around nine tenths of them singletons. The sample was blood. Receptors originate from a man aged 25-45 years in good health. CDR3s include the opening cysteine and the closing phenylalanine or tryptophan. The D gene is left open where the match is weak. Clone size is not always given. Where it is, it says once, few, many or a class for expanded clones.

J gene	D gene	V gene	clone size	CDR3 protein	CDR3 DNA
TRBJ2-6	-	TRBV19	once	CASSMGQTSGANVLTF	TGTGCCAGTAGTATGGGGCAGACCTCTGGGGCCAACGTCCTGACTTTC
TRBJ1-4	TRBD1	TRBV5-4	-	CASSLGQGAEKLFF	TGTGCCAGCAGCTTGGGACAGGGGGCTGAAAAACTGTTTTTT
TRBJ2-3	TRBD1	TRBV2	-	CASSDRTGRSTDTQYF	TGTGCCAGCAGTGACCGGACAGGGAGGAGCACAGATACGCAGTATTTT
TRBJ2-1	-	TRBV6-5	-	CASSYRGLHNEQFF	TGTGCCAGCAGTTACCGGGGTTTGCACAATGAGCAGTTCTTC
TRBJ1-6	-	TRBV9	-	CASSDQESYNSPLHF	TGTGCCAGCAGCGACCAAGAGTCCTATAATTCACCCCTCCACTTT
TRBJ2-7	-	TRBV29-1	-	CSVRGLGPYEQYF	TGCAGCGTTCGGGGGCTGGGCCCTTACGAGCAGTACTTC
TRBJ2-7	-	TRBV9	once	CASSVAQGSYEQYF	TGTGCCAGCAGCGTAGCCCAGGGCTCCTACGAGCAGTACTTC
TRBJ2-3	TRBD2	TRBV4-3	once	CASSQELAGAHTDTQYF	TGCGCCAGCAGCCAAGAGTTAGCGGGGGCCCACACAGATACGCAGTATTTT
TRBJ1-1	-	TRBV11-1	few	CASSLERGGTEAFF	TGTGCCAGCAGCTTAGAAAGGGGTGGCACTGAAGCTTTCTTT
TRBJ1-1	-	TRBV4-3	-	CASSPRVLTGTEAFF	TGCGCCAGCAGCCCGCGGGTCCTCACCGGCACTGAAGCTTTCTTT
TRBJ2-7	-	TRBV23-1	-	CASGEAGPLSYEQYF	TGCGCCAGCGGCGAGGCGGGTCCCCTCTCCTACGAGCAGTACTTC
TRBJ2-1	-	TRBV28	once	CASSPTSFAQFF	TGTGCCAGCAGCCCGACTAGTTTCGCCCAGTTCTTC
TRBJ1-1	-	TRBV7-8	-	CASSQLDSGGTEAFF	TGTGCCAGCAGCCAATTAGACAGTGGGGGGACTGAAGCTTTCTTT
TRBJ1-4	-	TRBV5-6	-	CASSLGRTNEKLFF	TGTGCCAGCAGCTTAGGACGTACTAATGAAAAACTGTTTTTT
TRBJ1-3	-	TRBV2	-	CASSEVIRVPGNTIYF	TGTGCCAGCAGTGAAGTCATCAGGGTCCCTGGAAACACCATATATTTT
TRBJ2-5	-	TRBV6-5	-	CASTAGQGGQETQYF	TGTGCCAGCACCGCAGGACAGGGAGGGCAAGAGACCCAGTACTTC
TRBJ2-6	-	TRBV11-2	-	CASRVGRSGANVLTF	TGTGCCAGCCGGGTGGGCCGCTCTGGGGCCAACGTCCTGACTTTC
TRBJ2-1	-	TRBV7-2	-	CASSLVYGADRFF	TGTGCCAGCAGCTTAGTCTACGGGGCTGATCGGTTCTTC
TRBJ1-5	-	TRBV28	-	CASSFESGYQPQHF	TGTGCCAGCAGTTTCGAGTCAGGGTATCAGCCCCAGCATTTT
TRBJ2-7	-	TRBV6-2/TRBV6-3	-	CASSPIRGEPYEQYF	TGTGCCAGCAGCCCTATCCGGGGAGAGCCCTACGAGCAGTACTTC
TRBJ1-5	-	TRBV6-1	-	CASSDLRQYSNQPQHF	TGTGCCAGCAGTGACTTAAGACAGTATAGCAATCAGCCCCAGCATTTT
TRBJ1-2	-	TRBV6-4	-	CASSDSNRAEGYTF	TGTGCCAGCAGTGACTCAAACAGGGCGGAAGGCTACACCTTC